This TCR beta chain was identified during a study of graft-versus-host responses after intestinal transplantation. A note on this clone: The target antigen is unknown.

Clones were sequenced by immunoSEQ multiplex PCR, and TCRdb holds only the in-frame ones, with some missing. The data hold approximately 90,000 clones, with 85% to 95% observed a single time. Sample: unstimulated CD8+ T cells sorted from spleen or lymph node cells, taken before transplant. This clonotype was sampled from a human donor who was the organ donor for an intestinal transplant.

CDR3 sequence (DNA): TGTGCCTGGTATCCGGGGGGCTATGGCTACACCTTC. Translation: CAWYPGGYGYTF. The chain employs TRBV30 and TRBJ1-2; tentatively, D is TRBD1 (5 bases). V lost 5 bases to trimming and J lost 4 bases, with 11 bases between them. The CDR3 length is 12 residues. The germline V gene encodes CDR1 GTSNPN and CDR2 SVGIG (reference sequence).